Below, 3 T cell receptor beta chains from the same sample are listed, as sequenced in a study of blood T cell repertoires in COVID-19. Some clones are missing from TCRdb's copy, which holds only in-frame ones; the method was immunoSEQ multiplex PCR. The sample yields 310,000 or so clones, around 90% seen once. Sequenced: peripheral blood. Source of these receptors: a man in his fifties with active or convalescent COVID-19.

This CDR3 is CSVEEQGKVDTGELFF. In DNA form, the CDR3 reads TGCAGCGTTGAAGAACAGGGGAAGGTGGACACCGGGGAGCTGTTTTTT. J is TRBJ2-2 and V is TRBV29-1; TRBD1 aligns across 7 bases. Trimming cost V 0 bases and J 3 bases; bases outside gene matches: 7. Germline CDR1 reads SQVTM; CDR2 reads ANQGSEA. This CDR3 has 16 amino acids.

This clone was recorded a few times. DNA for the CDR3: TGTGCCAGCAGTGAGCAGTTCTACGAGCAGTACTTC. The encoded protein is CASSEQFYEQYF. The chain links TRBV6-1 to TRBJ2-7; D gene uncertain. CDR3 size: 12 residues. V lost 3 bases and J lost 3, with 6 bases in between. Germline V gives CDR1 MNHNS, CDR2 SASEGT.

The chain uses TRBV2 and TRBJ2-3; possibly TRBD2 for D (7 bases). Trimming removed 8 bases at V and 0 bases at J, with 18 bases between. Germline-derived CDR1 and CDR2 are SNHLY and FYNNEI. The CDR3 runs 16 residues. This CDR3 reads CASRWGGQISTDTQYF. For the CDR3, the DNA is TGTGCCAGCCGCTGGGGGGGGCAGATTAGCACAGATACGCAGTATTTT.